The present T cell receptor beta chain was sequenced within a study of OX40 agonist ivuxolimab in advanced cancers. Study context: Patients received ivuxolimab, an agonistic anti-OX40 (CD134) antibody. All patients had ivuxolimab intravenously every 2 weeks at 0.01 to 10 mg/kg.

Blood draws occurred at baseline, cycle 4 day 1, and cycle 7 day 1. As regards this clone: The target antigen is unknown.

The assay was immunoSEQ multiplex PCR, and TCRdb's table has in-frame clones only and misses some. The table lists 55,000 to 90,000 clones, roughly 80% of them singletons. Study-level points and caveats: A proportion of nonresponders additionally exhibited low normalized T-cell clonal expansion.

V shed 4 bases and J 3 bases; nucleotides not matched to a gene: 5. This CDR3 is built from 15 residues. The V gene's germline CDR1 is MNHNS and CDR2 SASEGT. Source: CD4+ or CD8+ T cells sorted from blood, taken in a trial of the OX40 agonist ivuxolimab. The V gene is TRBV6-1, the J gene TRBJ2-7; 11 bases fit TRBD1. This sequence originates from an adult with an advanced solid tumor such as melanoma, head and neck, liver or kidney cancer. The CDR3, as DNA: TGTGCCAGCAGTGGCGGGACAGGGGGTTTCTACGAGCAGTACTTC. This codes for CASSGGTGGFYEQYF.